This T cell receptor (beta chain) comes out of a study of shared clonotypes between healthy human individuals. Libraries were prepared by immunoSEQ multiplex PCR; TCRdb keeps only in-frame clonotypes and omits some of them. Of around 1.1 million clones in the sample, roughly 80% were seen once. The CDR3 length is 16 residues. V trimming: 1 base; J trimming: 4 bases; junction bases outside the gene matches: 4. The germline V gene has CDR1 LNHNV and CDR2 YYDKDF (reference sequence). With respect to this clone: Distinct nucleotide sequences in the sample also encode this CDR3.

The rearrangement joins TRBV15 to TRBJ1-3; 10 bases fit TRBD1. Sequenced sample: memory CD4+ T cells from PBMCs. Subset given: CD45RA-negative fraction. The clonotype comes from a young man in good health. Some clones in this sample may be carry-over from other donors' samples. The CDR3 nucleotides are TGTGCCACCAGCAGAGGAGGGACAGGGGCAGGAAACACCATATATTTT. Amino acids: CATSRGGTGAGNTIYF.